This T cell receptor (beta chain) originates from a study of Graves' ophthalmopathy and Graves' hyperthyroidism. Overall study: The collection of peripheral blood took place at initial diagnosis, before any treatment.

Germline assignment: CDR1 MNHEY and CDR2 SVGAGI. V gave up 0 bases and J gave up 6 bases, with 14 bases separating them. This CDR3 has 16 amino acids. CDR3 regions of TCR beta were amplified from RNA transcripts. The first round was an RT-PCR with HTBI primers, and the second round was a multiplex PCR. Using its own MiXCR run on the multiplex PCR reads, TCRdb lists one record per CDR3 protein. The repertoire holds hundreds of thousands of distinct CDR3 sequences, with roughly 20% as singletons. This clonotype was detected only a few times. No antigen is known for it. Enrollment excluded any patients with other autoimmune diseases, uncontrolled infections, pregnancy or lactation. Diagnoses were established from clinical symptoms, serum thyroxine, TRAb, thyroid ultrasound and orbital computed tomography. Study findings and constraints: The blood repertoire also included most expanded thyroid clonotypes above 0.001 frequency.

This TCR derives from a young woman with stable Graves' hyperthyroidism. Some clones in this sample may be carry-over from other donors' samples. Sequencing was carried out using peripheral blood. The rearrangement uses TRBV6-5 and TRBJ2-2, with a weak D call TRBD1 (5 bases). The chain's CDR3 is CASSYSLLGRPGELFF. In DNA form, the CDR3 reads TGTGCCAGCAGTTACTCTTTATTGGGGCGGCCCGGGGAGCTGTTTTTT.